The subject of this entry is one T cell receptor beta chain. Its target is not known. The PCR had 60 Vbeta and 13 Jbeta primers. Sequencing used immunoSEQ multiplex PCR; TCRdb keeps in-frame clones, though not all of them. The sample has about 150,000 clones; roughly 78% are singletons. Germline assignment: CDR1 PRHDT and CDR2 FYEKMQ (reference sequence). V lost 10 bases and J lost 3; bases outside the gene matches: 6. The CDR3 runs 13 residues. This record belongs to a study of cytomegalovirus exposure and HLA in healthy donors. Broader study findings: As a later analysis showed, several of the most significant clusters appeared to be linked to common viral pathogens.

This clonotype was sampled from a middle-aged man in good health and CMV-seropositive. The chain employs TRBV13 and TRBJ2-7; 10 bases match TRBD2. Sequenced: PBMCs. Here the CDR3 reads CATKREGRYEQYF. The CDR3 DNA follows: TGTGCCACGAAGCGGGAGGGCCGCTACGAGCAGTACTTC.